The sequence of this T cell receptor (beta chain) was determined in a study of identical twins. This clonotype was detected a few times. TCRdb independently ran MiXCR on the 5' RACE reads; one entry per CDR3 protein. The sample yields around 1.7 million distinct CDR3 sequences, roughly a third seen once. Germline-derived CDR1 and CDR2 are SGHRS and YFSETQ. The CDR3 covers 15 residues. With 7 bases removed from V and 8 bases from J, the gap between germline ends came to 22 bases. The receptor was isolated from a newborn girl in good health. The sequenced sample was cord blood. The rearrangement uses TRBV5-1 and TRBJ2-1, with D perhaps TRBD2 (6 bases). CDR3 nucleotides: TGCGCCAGCGGTCGGTCTATGGGGGGTAGCGATGAGCAGTTCTTC. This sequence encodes CASGRSMGGSDEQFF.